Below, 3 T cell receptor beta chains from the same sample are listed, as sequenced in a study of response to subunit inactivated influenza vaccine. TCRdb redid the calling of the RT-PCR reads with MiXCR, one entry per CDR3 protein. The top ten clones hold 10% to 15% of a sample with hundreds of thousands of distinct CDR3 sequences, approximately 12% of them seen once. Sequenced material: PBMCs from blood, taken 45 days after vaccination. The receptors here all came from a man aged 50 to 60 who received an inactivated influenza vaccine.

V gene TRBV10-3 combines with J gene TRBJ1-5; weak D call: TRBD1 (5 bases). The CDR3 has 13 amino acids. CDR1 and CDR2 from the germline V gene are ENHRY and SYGVKD. V lost 4 bases, J lost 1 base, and 5 bases lay in between. CDR3 in DNA: TGTGCCATCAGTGGGGACAGCAATCAGCCCCAGCATTTT. This gives the protein CAISGDSNQPQHF.

This clonotype was recorded many times. CDR3 sequence: CASSLGLTGRQFF. The CDR3 coding sequence is TGTGCCAGCAGCTTAGGTCTCACGGGCCGGCAGTTCTTC. This chain links TRBV7-2 with TRBJ2-1; D is ambiguous. Germline V gene lookup returns CDR1 SGHTA and CDR2 FQGNSA. The CDR3 sequence is 13 residues long. V was pared by 1 base and J by 12 bases, with 13 bases between.

This clonotype was seen only a few times. The chain recombines TRBV3-1 with TRBJ2-7, with TRBD1 matching 8 bases. Germline loops: CDR1 LGHDT, CDR2 YNNKEL (reference sequence). Trimming removed 3 bases from V and 4 bases from J; junction bases left unmatched: 8. The CDR3 covers 15 residues. This chain's CDR3 is CASSHRQGQVYEQYF. The CDR3 DNA is TGTGCCAGCAGCCACCGACAGGGGCAGGTATACGAGCAGTACTTC.